What follows describes a single TCR beta chain. The antigen remains unidentified. This record comes from a study of shared clonotypes between healthy human individuals. Looking at the study overall: Donors had three CD4 naive, three CD4 memory, two CD8 naive and one CD8 memory plate apiece.

Profiled with immunoSEQ multiplex PCR; TCRdb holds only in-frame clones, not every one. The table records around 1.4 million clones, 98% of them present only once. Study-level findings and limits: Genetic and exposure-history diversity was limited by the small donor number. As a rule, naive subsets had a larger estimated richness than memory subsets.

Looked up from germline, CDR1 is GTSNPN and CDR2 is SVGIG (reference sequence). This CDR3 spans 11 amino acids. Trimming cost V 4 bases and J 5 bases, with 9 bases left between them. The source material was naive CD4+ T cells sorted from blood. Subset in this sample: CD45RA+ positively selected. The receptor comes from a young man in good health. The rearrangement joins TRBV30 to TRBJ2-7, with D possibly TRBD1 on 5 matching bases. This CDR3 reads CAWTGSHEQYF. Here the CDR3 DNA reads TGTGCCTGGACAGGGTCGCACGAGCAGTACTTC. The whole variable domain, filled in from reference TRBV30 and TRBJ2-7, reads SQTIHQWPATLVQPVGSPLSLECTVEGTSNPNLYWYRQAAGRGLQLLFYSVGIGQISSEVPQNLSASRPQDRQFILSSKKLLLSDSGFYLCAWTGSHEQYFGPGTRLTVT.